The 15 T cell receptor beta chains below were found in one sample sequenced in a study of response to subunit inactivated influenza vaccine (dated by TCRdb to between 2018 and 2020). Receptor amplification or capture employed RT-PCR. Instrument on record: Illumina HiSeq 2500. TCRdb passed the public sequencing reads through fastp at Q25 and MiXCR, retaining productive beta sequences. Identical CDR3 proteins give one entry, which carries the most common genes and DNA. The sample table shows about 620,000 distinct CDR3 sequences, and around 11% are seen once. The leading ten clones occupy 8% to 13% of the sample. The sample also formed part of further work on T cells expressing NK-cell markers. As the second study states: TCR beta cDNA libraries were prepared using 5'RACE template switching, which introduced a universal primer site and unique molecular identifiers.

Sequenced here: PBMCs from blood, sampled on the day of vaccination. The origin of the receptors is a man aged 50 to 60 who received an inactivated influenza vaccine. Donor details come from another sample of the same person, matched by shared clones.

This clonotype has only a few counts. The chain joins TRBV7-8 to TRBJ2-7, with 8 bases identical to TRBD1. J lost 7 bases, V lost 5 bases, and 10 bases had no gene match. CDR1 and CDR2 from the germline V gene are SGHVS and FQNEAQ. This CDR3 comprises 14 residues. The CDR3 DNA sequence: TGTGCCAGCAGCCCCTGGCAGGGGGCGGAGGAGCAGTACTTC. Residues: CASSPWQGAEEQYF.

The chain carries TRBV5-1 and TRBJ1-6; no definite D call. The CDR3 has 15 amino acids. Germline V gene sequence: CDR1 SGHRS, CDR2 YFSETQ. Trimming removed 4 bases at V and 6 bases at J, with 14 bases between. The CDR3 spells CASSLGQIGNSPLHF. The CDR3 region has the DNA TGCGCCAGCAGCCTGGGTCAGATCGGTAATTCACCCCTCCACTTT.

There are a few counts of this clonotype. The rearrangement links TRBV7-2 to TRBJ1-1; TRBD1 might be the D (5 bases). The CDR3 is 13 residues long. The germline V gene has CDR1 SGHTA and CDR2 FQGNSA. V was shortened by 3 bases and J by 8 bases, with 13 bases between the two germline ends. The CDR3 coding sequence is TGTGCCAGCAGCTTTTATCCAGGGAGCGAAGCTTTCTTT. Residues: CASSFYPGSEAFF.

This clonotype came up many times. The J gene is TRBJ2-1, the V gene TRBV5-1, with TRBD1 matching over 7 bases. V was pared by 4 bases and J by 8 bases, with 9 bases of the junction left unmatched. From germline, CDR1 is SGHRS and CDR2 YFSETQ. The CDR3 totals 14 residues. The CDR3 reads CASSRRQGWDEQFF. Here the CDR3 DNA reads TGCGCCAGCAGCCGCCGACAGGGTTGGGATGAGCAGTTCTTC.

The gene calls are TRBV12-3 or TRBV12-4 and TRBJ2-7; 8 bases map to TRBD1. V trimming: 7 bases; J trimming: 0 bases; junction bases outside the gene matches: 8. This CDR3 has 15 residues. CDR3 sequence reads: CASTTGQGSSYEQYF. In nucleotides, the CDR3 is TGTGCCAGCACCACCGGACAGGGTTCCTCCTACGAGCAGTACTTC.

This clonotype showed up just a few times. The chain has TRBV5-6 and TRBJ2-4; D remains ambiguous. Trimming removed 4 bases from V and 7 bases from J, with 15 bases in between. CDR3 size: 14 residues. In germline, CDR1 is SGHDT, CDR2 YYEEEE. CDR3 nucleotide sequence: TGTGCCAGCAGCCCCAGCCCTCGGTGGAACATTCAGTACTTC. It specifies CASSPSPRWNIQYF.

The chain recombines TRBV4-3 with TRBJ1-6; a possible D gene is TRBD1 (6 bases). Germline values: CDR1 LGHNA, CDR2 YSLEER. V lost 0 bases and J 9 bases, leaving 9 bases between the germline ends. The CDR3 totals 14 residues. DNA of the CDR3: TGCGCCAGCAGCCAAGAGGGGACATCTTCACCCCTCCACTTT. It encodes CASSQEGTSSPLHF.

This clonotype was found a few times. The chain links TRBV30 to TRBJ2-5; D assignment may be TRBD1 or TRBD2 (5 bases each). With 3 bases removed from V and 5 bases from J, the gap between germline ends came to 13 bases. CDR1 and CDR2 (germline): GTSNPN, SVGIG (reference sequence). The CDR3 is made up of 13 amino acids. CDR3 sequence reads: CAWSWGMVETQYF. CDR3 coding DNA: TGTGCCTGGAGCTGGGGGATGGTGGAGACCCAGTACTTC.

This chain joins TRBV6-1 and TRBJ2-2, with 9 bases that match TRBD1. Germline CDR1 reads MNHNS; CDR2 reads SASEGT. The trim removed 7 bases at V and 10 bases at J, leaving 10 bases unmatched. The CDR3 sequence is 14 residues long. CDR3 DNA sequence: TGTGCCAGCACTGACAGGGGGGCCCTTACGGAGCTGTTTTTT. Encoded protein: CASTDRGALTELFF.

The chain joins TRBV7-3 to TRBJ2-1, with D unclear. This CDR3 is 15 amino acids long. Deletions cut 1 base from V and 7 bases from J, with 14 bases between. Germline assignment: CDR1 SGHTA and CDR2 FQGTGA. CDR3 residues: CASSLNPWQGNEQFF. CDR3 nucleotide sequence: TGTGCCAGCAGCTTAAACCCGTGGCAAGGGAATGAGCAGTTCTTC.

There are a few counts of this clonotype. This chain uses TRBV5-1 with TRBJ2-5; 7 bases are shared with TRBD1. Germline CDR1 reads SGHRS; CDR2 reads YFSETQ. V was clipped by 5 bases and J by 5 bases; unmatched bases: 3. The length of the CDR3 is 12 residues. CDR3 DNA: TGCGCCAGCAGGGGACAGTTGGAGACCCAGTACTTC. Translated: CASRGQLETQYF. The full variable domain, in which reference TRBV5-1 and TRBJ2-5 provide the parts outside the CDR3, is KAGVTQTPRYLIKTRGQQVTLSCSPISGHRSVSWYQQTPGQGLQFLFEYFSETQRNKGNFPGRFSGRQFSNSRSEMNVSTLELGDSALYLCASRGQLETQYFGPGTRLLVL.

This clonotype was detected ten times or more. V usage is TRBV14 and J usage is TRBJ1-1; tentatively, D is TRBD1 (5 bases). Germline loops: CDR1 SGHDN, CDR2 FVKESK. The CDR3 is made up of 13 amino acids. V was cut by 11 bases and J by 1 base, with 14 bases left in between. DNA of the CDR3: TGTGCCTCTACGGTCGGACAGAACACTGAAGCTTTCTTT. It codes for CASTVGQNTEAFF.

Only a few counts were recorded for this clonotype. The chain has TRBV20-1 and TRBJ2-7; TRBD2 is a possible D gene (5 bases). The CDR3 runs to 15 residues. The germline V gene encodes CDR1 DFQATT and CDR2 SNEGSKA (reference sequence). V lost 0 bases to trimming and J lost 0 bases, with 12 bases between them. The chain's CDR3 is CSARDQRRSSYEQYF. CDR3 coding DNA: TGCAGTGCTAGAGATCAACGGAGGAGCTCCTACGAGCAGTACTTC.

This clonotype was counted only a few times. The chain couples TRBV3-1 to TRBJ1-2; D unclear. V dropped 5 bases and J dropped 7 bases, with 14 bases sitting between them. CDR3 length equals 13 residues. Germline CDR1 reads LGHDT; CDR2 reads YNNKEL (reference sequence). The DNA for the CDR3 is TGTGCCAGCAGCTATACGGACTGGCGTGGCTACACCTTC. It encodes CASSYTDWRGYTF.

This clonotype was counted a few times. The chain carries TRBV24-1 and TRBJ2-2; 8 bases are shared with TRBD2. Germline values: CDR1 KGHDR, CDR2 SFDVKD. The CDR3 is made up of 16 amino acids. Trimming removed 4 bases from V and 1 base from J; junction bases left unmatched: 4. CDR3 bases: TGTGCCACCAGTGAAACGACTAGCGTGAACACCGGGGAGCTGTTTTTT. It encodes CATSETTSVNTGELFF.